This TCR beta chain was obtained from a study of PD-1 blockade in classical Hodgkin lymphoma. In the study overall: Nivolumab dosed at 3 mg/kg went to patients intravenously every 2 weeks.

Sequencing was performed with immunoSEQ multiplex PCR; in TCRdb, only in-frame clones are kept and a portion is missing. The sample lists more than 85,000 clones, more than 70% occurring once. Regarding this clone: The antigen is undetermined.

The time point: cycle 4 day 1 (C4D1), after 5 to 7 weeks of nivolumab. The patients all showed relapse after autologous stem cell transplantation, while their brentuximab vedotin exposure varied. Germline V gene sequence: CDR1 SQVTM, CDR2 ANQGSEA. The CDR3 consists of 15 residues. V gave up 6 bases and J gave up 0 bases; unmatched junction bases: 5. Study conclusions and caveats: A significant rise in TCR diversity by C4D1 was seen for CD4+ but not CD8+ cells.

This material consisted of peripheral blood mononuclear cells (PBMCs), taken before the fourth cycle of nivolumab. The receptor was derived from a human donor with classical Hodgkin lymphoma. The V call is TRBV29-1, the J call TRBJ2-1; 10 bases align to TRBD2. The CDR3 sequence: CSVASGSSSYNEQFF. CDR3 bases: TGCAGCGTAGCTAGCGGGAGCTCCTCCTACAATGAGCAGTTCTTC.